This TCR beta chain derives from a study of OX40 agonist ivuxolimab in advanced cancers. Study as a whole: It was permissible to have had prior anti-PD-1, anti-PD-L1 or anti-CTLA-4 therapy, and more than 30% had some. Study conclusions and caveats: Low clonal expansion, among the lowest seen, marked partial responders at 0.1-3.0 mg/kg.

Only in-frame clones appear in the TCRdb table, and some are missing; sequencing was by immunoSEQ multiplex PCR. The sample lists about 48,000 clones; around 90% were seen once. CDR1 is MNHEY and CDR2 is SMNVEV in the germline V gene (reference sequence). V lost 4 bases and J lost 2, with 11 bases in between. This CDR3 spans 14 amino acids. Prior autoimmune disease or systemic immunosuppression barred patients. For this clone: Antigen: not known.

The source material was CD4+ or CD8+ T cells sorted from blood, sampled in a trial of the OX40 agonist ivuxolimab. This TCR was sampled from an adult with an advanced solid tumor such as melanoma, head and neck, liver or kidney cancer. J is TRBJ1-1 and V is TRBV27, with D possibly TRBD1 on 5 matching bases. The CDR3 spells CASSWDAANTEAFF. The CDR3 region has the DNA TGTGCCAGCAGTTGGGACGCAGCCAACACTGAAGCTTTCTTT.